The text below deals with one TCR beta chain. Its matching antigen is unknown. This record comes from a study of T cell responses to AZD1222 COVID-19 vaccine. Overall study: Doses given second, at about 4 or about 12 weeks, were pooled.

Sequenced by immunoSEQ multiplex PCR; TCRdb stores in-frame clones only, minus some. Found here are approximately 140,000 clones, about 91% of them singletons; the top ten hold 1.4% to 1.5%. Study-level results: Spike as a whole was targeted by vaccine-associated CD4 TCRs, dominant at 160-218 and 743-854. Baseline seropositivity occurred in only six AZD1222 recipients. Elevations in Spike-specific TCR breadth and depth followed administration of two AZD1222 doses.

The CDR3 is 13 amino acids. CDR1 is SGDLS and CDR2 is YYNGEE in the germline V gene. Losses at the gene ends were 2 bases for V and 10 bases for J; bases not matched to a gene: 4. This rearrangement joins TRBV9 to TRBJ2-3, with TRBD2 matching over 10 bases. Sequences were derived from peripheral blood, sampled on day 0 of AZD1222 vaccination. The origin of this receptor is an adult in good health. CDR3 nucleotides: TGTGCCAGCAGCGTGGAAGGACTAGCGGCGCAGTATTTT. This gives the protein CASSVEGLAAQYF.